This T cell receptor (beta chain) was sequenced in a study of Siglec-9 on CD8 T cells in melanoma. Findings of the study overall: Siglec-9 reportedly marks and regulates an effector memory CD8+ T-cell subset apparently accumulating in melanoma tumors.

This table comes from immunoSEQ multiplex PCR, and its TCRdb copy is limited to in-frame clones, with some not included. The table lists 30,000 or so clones, about 80% of them singletons. As regards this clone: Its target is unknown.

The CDR3 is made up of 15 amino acids. V lost 2 bases, J lost 5 bases, and 5 bases stayed unmatched. Germline V gives CDR1 SGHNT, CDR2 YENEEA. This clonotype was sampled from a human donor in good health. V gene TRBV11-3 combines with J gene TRBJ2-3, with 9 bases matching TRBD2. The sample consisted of Siglec-9- CD8+ T cells sorted from blood. The CDR3 coding sequence is TGTGCCAGCAGCTTATCCTTAGCGGGGGAAGATACGCAGTATTTT. Amino acids: CASSLSLAGEDTQYF.